The subject of this entry is one T cell receptor (beta chain). Its specificity is not known. Assay: immunoSEQ multiplex PCR; the TCRdb copy retains only in-frame clones and omits some. The table lists under 150,000 clones, roughly 89% of them singletons, with 1.5% to 2% in the top ten. This record belongs to a study of cytomegalovirus exposure and HLA in healthy donors. Study-wide points: According to a subsequent analysis, TCR clusters from the first cohort were inclined to appear together in the 120 validation repertoires.

Losses at the gene ends were 6 bases for V and 8 bases for J; bases not matched to a gene: 13. This CDR3 comprises 16 residues. CDR1 LNHDA and CDR2 SQIVND come from the germline V gene (reference sequence). This clonotype originated in a woman in her late teens or twenties in good health and CMV-seronegative. The chain links TRBV19 to TRBJ2-1; 10 bases are shared with TRBD1. The sample was PBMCs. CDR3 amino acids: CASSKTDRGFMDEQFF. The CDR3 DNA sequence: TGTGCCAGTAGCAAGACGGACAGGGGGTTCATGGATGAGCAGTTCTTC.